These 16 T cell receptor beta chains originate from one sample sequenced in a study of blood T cell repertoires in COVID-19 (dated by TCRdb to between 2020 and 2021). Libraries were prepared through the immunoSEQ multiplex PCR assay. This immuneACCESS table, as held by TCRdb, lists in-frame sequences with V and J called but not all clones. Of the missing ones, under half trace to an unresolved V gene in checked studies; the others have no known cause. The sample profile shows about 190,000 clones; roughly nine tenths of them were found once. The ten largest make up approximately 2.3% of the sample. The sample was peripheral blood. These TCRs come from a man between 65 and 80 years old with active or convalescent COVID-19.

The rearrangement uses TRBV18 and TRBJ1-1, with TRBD1 as a possible D gene (5 bases). Per the germline V gene, CDR1 is KGHSH and CDR2 is LQKENI. V dropped 2 bases and J dropped 4 bases, with 14 bases sitting between them. The CDR3 extends over 15 amino acids. The CDR3, as DNA: TGTGCCAGCTCACCAATGCGCCAGGGAGGCACTGAAGCTTTCTTT. This translates into CASSPMRQGGTEAFF. Based on the CDR3 plus reference TRBV18 and TRBJ1-1, the full variable domain is NAGVMQNPRHLVRRRGQEARLRCSPMKGHSHVYWYRQLPEEGLKFMVYLQKENIIDESGMPKERFSAEFPKEGPSILRIQQVVRGDSAAYFCASSPMRQGGTEAFFGQGTRLTVV.

The rearrangement joins TRBV5-1 to TRBJ2-2, with TRBD1 as a possible D gene (5 bases). V dropped 4 bases and J dropped 6 bases, with 10 bases sitting between them. CDR1 SGHRS and CDR2 YFSETQ come from the germline V gene. CDR3 size: 13 residues. The CDR3 DNA follows: TGCGCCAGCAGCATACAGGTTCCCGGGGAGCTGTTTTTT. Translated, it gives CASSIQVPGELFF. The full variable domain, completed using reference TRBV5-1 and TRBJ2-2, is KAGVTQTPRYLIKTRGQQVTLSCSPISGHRSVSWYQQTPGQGLQFLFEYFSETQRNKGNFPGRFSGRQFSNSRSEMNVSTLELGDSALYLCASSIQVPGELFFGEGSRLTVL.

This rearrangement joins TRBV28 to TRBJ1-2, with 8 bases aligning to TRBD1. The trim removed 6 bases at V and 4 bases at J, leaving 4 bases unmatched. The CDR3 covers 13 residues. Per the germline V gene, CDR1 is MDHEN and CDR2 is SYDVKM. The CDR3 DNA reads TGTGCCAGCAGACAGGGGGTTACCTATGGCTACACCTTC. This codes for CASRQGVTYGYTF.

The chain recombines TRBV5-1 with TRBJ2-7, with D perhaps matching TRBD1 (5 bases). CDR1 and CDR2 from the germline V gene are SGHRS and YFSETQ. Trimming left V 0 bases short and J 1 base short, with 8 bases between. The CDR3 covers 14 residues. This chain's CDR3 is CASSLGQRSYEQYF. CDR3 DNA: TGCGCCAGCAGCTTGGGACAGCGTTCCTACGAGCAGTACTTC.

This clone has a single count. The V call is TRBV24-1, the J call TRBJ1-5; a possible D gene is TRBD1 (5 bases). Trimming stripped 4 bases from V and 6 bases from J, with 12 bases between. CDR1 and CDR2 (germline): KGHDR, SFDVKD. The CDR3 runs to 14 residues. CDR3 loop: CATSEGRVGQPQHF. The CDR3 nucleotides read TGTGCCACCAGTGAGGGCAGGGTTGGTCAGCCCCAGCATTTT.

This clone appeared a single time. The chain joins TRBV7-2 to TRBJ2-5, with D perhaps matching TRBD1 (5 bases). The CDR3 runs 15 residues. Trimming left V 4 bases short and J 5 bases short, with 17 bases between. Germline values: CDR1 SGHTA, CDR2 FQGNSA. Written as DNA, the CDR3 is TGTGCCAGCAGCTATCAGTGGGGCAATGGGGAGACCCAGTACTTC. Translating gives CASSYQWGNGETQYF. The whole variable domain, filled in from reference TRBV7-2 and TRBJ2-5, reads GAGVSQSPSNKVTEKGKDVELRCDPISGHTALYWYRQSLGQGLEFLIYFQGNSAPDKSGLPSDRFSAERTGGSVSTLTIQRTQQEDSAVYLCASSYQWGNGETQYFGPGTRLLVL.

This chain uses TRBV19 with TRBJ1-5; no clear D gene. CDR1 is LNHDA and CDR2 is SQIVND in the germline V gene (reference sequence). Trimming left V 7 bases short and J 0 bases short, with 16 bases between. CDR3 length equals 16 residues. CDR3 residues: CASTPMSGYSNQPQHF. In DNA, the CDR3 is TGTGCCAGTACCCCTATGAGCGGGTATAGCAATCAGCCCCAGCATTTT.

The chain joins TRBV27 to TRBJ2-2, with 9 bases fitting TRBD1. J lost 7 bases, V lost 5 bases, and 5 bases had no gene match. Germline CDR1 MNHEY, CDR2 SMNVEV (reference sequence). The CDR3 covers 14 residues. This CDR3 is CASSPQGAIGELFF. CDR3 coding DNA: TGTGCCAGCAGTCCACAGGGGGCGATCGGGGAGCTGTTTTTT.

In DNA form, the CDR3 reads TGTGCCAGCTCACCTCAGGGGACAGGGGGCACCGGGGAGCTGTTTTTT. Its translation: CASSPQGTGGTGELFF. This rearrangement joins TRBV18 to TRBJ2-2; 11 bases are a match to TRBD1. The CDR3 spans 16 residues. Germline loops: CDR1 KGHSH, CDR2 LQKENI. Trimming at V came to 3 bases and at J to 4 bases, leaving 4 bases not matched to a gene.

This chain links TRBV5-1 with TRBJ2-1; D is perhaps TRBD2 (6 bases). This CDR3 has 16 amino acids. V lost 0 bases, J lost 3 bases, and 13 bases lay in between. Looked up from germline, CDR1 is SGHRS and CDR2 is YFSETQ. This chain's CDR3 is CASSLELAVSYNEQFF. CDR3 bases: TGCGCCAGCAGCTTGGAATTAGCGGTAAGCTACAATGAGCAGTTCTTC.

The chain links TRBV3-1 (or the pseudogene TRBV3-2) to TRBJ1-3, with D possibly TRBD1 on 6 matching bases. The germline V gene has CDR1 LGHDT and CDR2 YNNKEL (reference sequence). The V and J ends lost 5 bases and 0 bases respectively, with 17 bases between them. The CDR3 length is 17 residues. The CDR3, as DNA: TGTGCCAGCAGCTTAGTAGGGGGACGGACCTCTGGAAACACCATATATTTT. It is translated as CASSLVGGRTSGNTIYF.

Worth noting for this clone: This CDR3 is also generated by other DNA sequences in the sample. The CDR3 here is CASSPRQGTNEKLFF. As DNA, the CDR3 is TGTGCCAGCTCACCGCGACAGGGAACTAATGAAAAACTGTTTTTT. The rearrangement links TRBV18 to TRBJ1-4; TRBD1 agrees at 7 bases. The germline CDR1 and CDR2 sequences are KGHSH and LQKENI. The J segment lost 1 base and the V segment lost 3 bases, leaving 2 bases of the junction unmatched. The CDR3 contains 15 residues.

The genes are TRBV19 and TRBJ1-6; TRBD1 agrees at 8 bases. Germline assignment: CDR1 LNHDA and CDR2 SQIVND (reference sequence). The CDR3 sequence is 16 residues long. V lost 7 bases, J lost 5 bases, and 10 bases stayed unmatched. CDR3 loop: CASTTLQGANNSPLHF. The CDR3 coding sequence is TGTGCCAGTACCACACTTCAGGGGGCGAATAATTCACCCCTCCACTTT.

The chain joins TRBV20-1 to TRBJ2-5, with 7 bases aligning to TRBD2. This CDR3 comprises 14 residues. The junction had 9 bases not matched to a gene; V was cut back by 3 bases and J by 5 bases. Germline CDR1 is DFQATT and CDR2 is SNEGSKA (reference sequence). In nucleotides, the CDR3 is TGCAGTGCTAGTCGGGAGGCCGTGGCGGAGACCCAGTACTTC. Translation: CSASREAVAETQYF.

This chain uses TRBV12-3 or TRBV12-4 with TRBJ1-4; D not certain. This CDR3 region has 12 residues. Deletions cut 5 bases from V and 7 bases from J, with 8 bases between. CDR3 nucleotides: TGTGCCAGCAGTCCATTCGGTGAAAAACTGTTTTTT. Protein sequence: CASSPFGEKLFF.

A few counts support this clone. The genes are TRBV7-6 and TRBJ2-7, with TRBD1 identical over 10 bases. With 1 base clipped from V and 2 bases from J, the junction kept 2 bases outside the gene matches. Germline V gene sequence: CDR1 SGHVS, CDR2 FNYEAQ. The CDR3 length is 15 residues. CDR3 in DNA: TGTGCCAGCAGCTTAGGTGGGACAGGGGCCTACGAGCAGTACTTC. It translates to CASSLGGTGAYEQYF.